This entry is about one T cell receptor beta chain. This clonotype was counted a few times. The antigen it binds to is not known. There are no base qualities to consult, and no much larger clone falls within one base. Looking up the germline V gene yields CDR1 SGHRS and CDR2 YFSETQ. Spanning cysteine to phenylalanine, the CDR3 consists of 15 amino acids. Here the CDR3 DNA is all that survives: 45 bases in frame from base 1. V is cut back by 4 bases and J by 5 bases, with 8 bases in the junction unmatched. Donors were 40 or so systemically healthy Caucasian individuals from Russia aged roughly 6 to 90 years. Each donor gave 8 to 10 milliliters of peripheral blood, collected into EDTA-treated Vacutainer tubes. Ficoll-Paque density-gradient centrifugation was used to isolate PBMCs, with at least 6 million per sample. Total RNA was extracted from PBMCs with Trizol reagent, with at least 6 micrograms obtained per sample. The percentages of naive CD45RAhigh/CD27high T cells were determined by flow cytometry on a PBMC aliquot from every donor.

This specimen belongs to a study of blood T cells in healthy people across ages (dated by TCRdb to 2013 to 2016). In the study overall: In model experiments, roughly one uniquely barcoded TCR beta cDNA molecule per two T cells was captured by template switching. To track age-related changes in TCR beta repertoire diversity, the study relied on deep sequencing normalized with unique cDNA molecular identifiers. The donors were split into four age groups: young (average 16 years), middle-aged (around 40), aged (over 55) and long-lived (over 75). The study analyzed two additional independent replicas of 1 million unique cDNA reads from the same blood draw for two donors, one aged 18 to 29 and one aged 80 or older.

The paper as a whole reports these results and caveats: As age increased, observed TCR beta diversity per million T cells dropped in a roughly linear way, and a significant reduction was already evident by age roughly 40. Since profiling was done on bulk unsorted PBMCs, naive and antigen-experienced compartments could not be conclusively compared. A strong correlation was found between observed TCR beta diversity and the percentage of naive T cells measured by flow cytometry. The CMV infection status of donors was not known, potentially confounding age-related changes in expanded clonotypes. Estimates of total diversity from one million sequenced T cells were regarded as lower bounds and underestimates. Compared with the aged group, the long-lived group had more naive CD4+ T cells, fewer expanded clones and increased TCR diversity, a pattern suggesting age selection.

Library generation was performed with 5' RACE. Reads for this sample came from an Illumina HiSeq 2500. A second about 7 to 11 cycle PCR used a sample-barcoded 5' primer and a J-beta primer mix. Each TCR beta cDNA molecule received a unique molecular identifier from a template-switch 5' adaptor carrying 12 random nucleotides. Each sample yielded at least 2.5 million CDR3-containing paired-end reads. All of the RNA was converted into first-strand cDNA using the Mint cDNA synthesis kit, with a TRBC-specific oligonucleotide serving as the primer. After uracil-DNA glycosylase treatment, a first 18-cycle PCR used universal primers M1SS and BC2_uni_R on all cDNA. As for the original processing: Each sample was normalized by randomly selecting 1 million high-quality reads, each carrying a distinct molecular identifier. Reads with shared molecular identifiers were discarded instead of being binned into consensus sequences. MiTCR, with a Q25 quality threshold and the strictest error-elimination algorithm, was used for CDR3 identification, clonotype clustering and error correction. A nonparametric unseen species model with Euler transformation was used to estimate lower-bound total TCR beta diversity. TCRdb handled the public reads itself, with Q25 trimming in fastp and clone calling in MiXCR, and kept productive beta chains. Each record represents a unique CDR3 protein, reported with the most common genes and DNA among its rows. For this entry, the V and J calls and clone size follow TCRdb and not the study's own pipeline. In this sample the table shows approximately 800,000 distinct CDR3 sequences, roughly 25% of which occur a single time. Clones ranked in the top ten supply approximately 4% of the sample.

Another study also made use of these data, one on T cells of mothers and their children. The second publication reports: Nine systemically healthy Caucasian individuals served as donors, namely three mothers together with their six children. cDNA synthesis consumed the entire amount of extracted RNA, loaded at approximately 1.6 ug RNA in each 15 ul reaction. In the second PCR, the M1S primer added sample barcodes and 2-4 random nucleotides. Over 8 million TCR beta CDR3 reads were obtained for each mother, and 2.5 million to 3.5 million reads were obtained for each child. In both related and unrelated pairs, thymic selection shapes the output of TCR recombination in a similar way, with inherited differences having only a minor effect. Normalized repertoire overlap in related mother-child pairs was always slightly higher than in unrelated mother-child pairs, but the difference was never significant. With a sensitivity of approximately 92 clones per million clonotypes, no persistent microchimeric T cell clones were detected. The study used deep NGS to compare TCR beta repertoires of mothers and children, seeking features distinguishing related mother-child pairs from unrelated individuals. On average, the children were approximately 11 +/- 4 years old, while the mothers were roughly 40 +/- 4 years old. After adapters were ligated using NEBNext reagents, the libraries underwent 100+100 nt paired-end sequencing on an Illumina HiSeq 2000. Mother and child libraries were prepared a month apart and sequenced in separate runs to prevent cross-contamination. Between roughly 500,000 and 2,100,000 distinct TCR beta clonotypes were identified per donor. Naive TCR beta clonotypes were estimated from low-frequency clonotypes matched to each donor's FACS-determined naive share, without sorting.

Sequencing was carried out using blood. The origin of this receptor is a boy between 10 and 17 years old in good health. The chain couples TRBV5-1 to TRBJ2-2; 7 central bases correspond to TRBD2. This receptor has the CDR3 CASSPPAGVTGELFF. The DNA reads as follows: TGCGCCAGCAGCCCCCCCGCGGGGGTTACCGGGGAGCTGTTTTTT.